This passage covers 11 T cell receptor beta chains from one sample sequenced in a study of cytomegalovirus exposure and HLA in healthy donors. Amplification used 60 Vbeta primers and 13 Jbeta primers. Produced via immunoSEQ multiplex PCR; TCRdb's table is partial and in-frame only. The profile covers about 120,000 clones, with 70% to 75% appearing a single time and roughly 7.2% taken by the ten largest. The sequenced sample consisted of PBMCs. Receptors originate from a male donor in good health and CMV-seronegative.

This clone appeared a few times. This chain uses TRBV21-1 with TRBJ1-5. TRBV21-1 is a pseudogene segment. The CDR3 extends over 15 amino acids. In nucleotides, the CDR3 is TGTGCCAGCAGCAACTGGACTTATCGCAATCAGCCCCAGCATTTT. Residues: CASSNWTYRNQPQHF.

This chain links TRBV4-3 with TRBJ1-3; D is undetermined. Germline V CDR1 and CDR2: LGHNA, YSLEER. V was trimmed by 0 bases and J by 3 bases, leaving 12 bases between them. The CDR3 contains 16 residues. CDR3 sequence reads: CASSQDSAGGGNTIYF. CDR3 sequence (DNA): TGCGCCAGCAGCCAAGATAGCGCAGGCGGTGGAAACACCATATATTTT.

The gene calls are TRBV7-9 and TRBJ1-4; weak D call: TRBD1 (5 bases). V gave up 5 bases and J gave up 8 bases, with 18 bases separating them. Germline loops: CDR1 SEHNR, CDR2 FQNEAQ (reference sequence). The CDR3 runs to 15 residues. The CDR3 bases are TGTGCCAGCAGCCAGGCCACGGGGGTGGGGGAAAAACTGTTTTTT. The encoded protein is CASSQATGVGEKLFF.

The chain joins TRBV19 to TRBJ1-2; 9 bases match TRBD1. CDR1 LNHDA and CDR2 SQIVND come from the germline V gene (reference sequence). This CDR3 spans 17 amino acids. Trimming took 5 bases from V and 4 from J; bases not matched to a gene: 14. CDR3 residues: CASSAPGGTGRVYGYTF. The CDR3 DNA follows: TGTGCCAGTAGTGCTCCCGGAGGGACAGGGAGGGTCTATGGCTACACCTTC.

This clone was counted only a few times. The chain combines TRBV28 with TRBJ2-3, with 8 bases fitting TRBD2. CDR3 length equals 15 residues. From germline, CDR1 is MDHEN and CDR2 SYDVKM. V dropped 5 bases and J dropped 5; count of bases not matched to a gene: 9. The CDR3 protein is CASSPAGLGGDTQYF. CDR3 DNA sequence: TGTGCCAGCAGTCCGGCGGGACTAGGAGGAGATACGCAGTATTTT. Together with reference TRBV28 and TRBJ2-3, the CDR3 gives the full variable domain: DVKVTQSSRYLVKRTGEKVFLECVQDMDHENMFWYRQDPGLGLRLIYFSYDVKMKEKGDIPEGYSVSREKKERFSLILESASTNQTSMYLCASSPAGLGGDTQYFGPGTRLTVL.

This chain connects TRBV21-1 to TRBJ2-7; the table calls TRBD1, which could not be checked here. TRBV21-1 represents a pseudogene. The length of the CDR3 is 15 residues. CDR3 protein: CASSPRTRGRGEQYF. In DNA, the CDR3 is TGTGCCAGCAGCCCCCGGACGAGGGGGCGCGGCGAGCAGTACTTC.

The chain recombines TRBV30 with TRBJ2-5; D is possibly TRBD1 (5 bases). The germline gives CDR1 GTSNPN, CDR2 SVGIG (reference sequence). The CDR3 is made up of 15 amino acids. The CDR3 loop is CASERWGQGQETQYF. CDR3 bases: TGTGCTTCGGAAAGATGGGGCCAGGGTCAAGAGACCCAGTACTTC.

This clone has a single count. V gene TRBV19 combines with J gene TRBJ1-5, with D perhaps matching TRBD1 (5 bases). Germline CDR1 LNHDA, CDR2 SQIVND (reference sequence). V was trimmed by 10 bases and J by 5 bases, leaving 15 bases between them. The CDR3 sequence is 13 residues long. This CDR3 reads CANRQRRDQPQHF. The CDR3, as DNA: TGTGCCAACCGACAGAGACGCGATCAGCCCCAGCATTTT.

This sequence joins TRBV9 and TRBJ2-3; the match to TRBD2 covers 9 bases. The CDR3 is made up of 15 amino acids. Germline CDR1 SGDLS, CDR2 YYNGEE. V trimming: 3 bases; J trimming: 2 bases; junction bases outside the gene matches: 4. The CDR3 DNA reads TGTGCCAGCAGCGGGGGACTAGCCCTCACAGATACGCAGTATTTT. Its translation: CASSGGLALTDTQYF.

The rearrangement links TRBV11-1 to TRBJ2-1; TRBD1 matches at 7 bases. The CDR3 has 15 residues. V gave up 1 base and J gave up 2 bases; unmatched junction bases: 2. Germline V gene data show CDR1 as SGHAT and CDR2 as FQDESV (reference sequence). The chain's CDR3 is CASSLDRGPYNEQFF. CDR3 nucleotides: TGTGCCAGCAGCTTAGACAGGGGCCCCTACAATGAGCAGTTCTTC. Based on the CDR3 plus reference TRBV11-1 and TRBJ2-1, the full variable domain is EAEVAQSPRYKITEKSQAVAFWCDPISGHATLYWYRQILGQGPELLVQFQDESVVDDSQLPKDRFSAERLKGVDSTLKIQPAELGDSAMYLCASSLDRGPYNEQFFGPGTRLTVL.

This clone was seen a handful of times. This chain connects TRBV6-1 to TRBJ2-7; TRBD1 is a possible D gene (5 bases). CDR1 and CDR2 (germline): MNHNS, SASEGT. This CDR3 region has 17 residues. The germline V and J ends were trimmed by 4 bases and 0 bases, with 19 bases remaining between them. CDR3 nucleotide sequence: TGTGCCAGCAGTGTTATGTTAGGGGCGGTACCCTCCTACGAGCAGTACTTC. This encodes CASSVMLGAVPSYEQYF.